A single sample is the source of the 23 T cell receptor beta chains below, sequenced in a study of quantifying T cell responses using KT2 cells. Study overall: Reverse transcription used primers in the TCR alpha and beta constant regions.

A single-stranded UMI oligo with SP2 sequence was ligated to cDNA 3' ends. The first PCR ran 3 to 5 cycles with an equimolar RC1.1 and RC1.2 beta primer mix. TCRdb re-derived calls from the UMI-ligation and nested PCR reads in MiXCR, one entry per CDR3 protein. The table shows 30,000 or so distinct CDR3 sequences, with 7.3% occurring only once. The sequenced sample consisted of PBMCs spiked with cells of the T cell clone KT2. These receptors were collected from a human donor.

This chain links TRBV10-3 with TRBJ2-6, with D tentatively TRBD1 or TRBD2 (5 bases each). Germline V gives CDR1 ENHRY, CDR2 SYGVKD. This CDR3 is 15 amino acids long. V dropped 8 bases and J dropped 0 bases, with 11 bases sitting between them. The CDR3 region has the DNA TGTGCCATCGGGACCGCGGGCTCTGGGGCCAACGTCCTGACTTTC. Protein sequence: CAIGTAGSGANVLTF.

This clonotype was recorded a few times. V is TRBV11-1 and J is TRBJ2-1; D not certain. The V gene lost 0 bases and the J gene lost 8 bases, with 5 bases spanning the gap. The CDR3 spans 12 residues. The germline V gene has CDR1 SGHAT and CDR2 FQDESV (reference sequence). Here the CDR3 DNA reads TGTGCCAGCAGCTTAGCGGGCTATGAGCAGTTCTTC. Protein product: CASSLAGYEQFF.

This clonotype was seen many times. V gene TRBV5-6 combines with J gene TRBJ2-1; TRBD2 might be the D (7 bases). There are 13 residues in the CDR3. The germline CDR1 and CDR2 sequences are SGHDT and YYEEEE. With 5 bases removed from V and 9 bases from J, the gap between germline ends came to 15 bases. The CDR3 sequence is CASRSGGAPEQFF. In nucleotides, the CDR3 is TGTGCCAGCAGGAGTGGGGGGGCGCCTGAGCAGTTCTTC. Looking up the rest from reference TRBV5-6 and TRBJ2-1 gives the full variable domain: DAGVTQSPTHLIKTRGQQVTLRCSPKSGHDTVSWYQQALGQGPQFIFQYYEEEERQRGNFPDRFSGHQFPNYSSELNVNALLLGDSALYLCASRSGGAPEQFFGPGTRLTVL.

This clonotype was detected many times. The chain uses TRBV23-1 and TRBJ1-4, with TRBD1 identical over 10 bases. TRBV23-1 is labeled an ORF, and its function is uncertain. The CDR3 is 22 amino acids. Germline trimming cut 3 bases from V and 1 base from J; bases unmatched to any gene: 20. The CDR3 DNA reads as TGCGCCAGCAGTCACCGCAAAAAGCCCGGGACAGGGGTCCCTGGAACTAATGAAAAACTGTTTTTT. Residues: CASSHRKKPGTGVPGTNEKLFF.

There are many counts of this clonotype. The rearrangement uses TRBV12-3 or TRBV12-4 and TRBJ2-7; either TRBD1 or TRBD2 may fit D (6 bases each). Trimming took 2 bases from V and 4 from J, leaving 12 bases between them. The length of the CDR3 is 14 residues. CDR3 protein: CASSLRGAYYEQYF. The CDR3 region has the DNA TGTGCCAGCAGTTTAAGGGGGGCGTATTACGAGCAGTACTTC.

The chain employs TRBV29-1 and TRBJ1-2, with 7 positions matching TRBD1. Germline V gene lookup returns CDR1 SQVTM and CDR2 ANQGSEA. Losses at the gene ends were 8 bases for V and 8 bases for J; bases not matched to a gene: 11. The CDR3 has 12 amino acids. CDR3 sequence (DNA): TGCAGCACATCAGGGGGGACATCCGGCTACACCTTC. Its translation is CSTSGGTSGYTF.

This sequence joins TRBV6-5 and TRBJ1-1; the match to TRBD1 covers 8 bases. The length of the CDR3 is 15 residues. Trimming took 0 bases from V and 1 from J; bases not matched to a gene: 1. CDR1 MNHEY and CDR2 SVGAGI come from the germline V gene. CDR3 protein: CASSYSGQGNTEAFF. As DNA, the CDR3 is TGTGCCAGCAGTTACTCCGGACAGGGGAACACTGAAGCTTTCTTT.

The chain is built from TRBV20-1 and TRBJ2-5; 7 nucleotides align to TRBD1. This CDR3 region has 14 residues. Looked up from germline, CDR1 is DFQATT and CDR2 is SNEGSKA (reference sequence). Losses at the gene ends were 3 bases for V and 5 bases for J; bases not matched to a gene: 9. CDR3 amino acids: CSARRTGRKETQYF. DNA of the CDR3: TGCAGTGCTAGGAGGACAGGCCGAAAGGAGACCCAGTACTTC.

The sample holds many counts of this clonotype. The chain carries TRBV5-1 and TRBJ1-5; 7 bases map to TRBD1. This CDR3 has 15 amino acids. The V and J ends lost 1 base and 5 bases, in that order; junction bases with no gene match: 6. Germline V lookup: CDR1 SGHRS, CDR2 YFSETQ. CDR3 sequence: CASSLSFGTDQPQHF. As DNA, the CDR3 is TGCGCCAGCAGCTTGTCCTTCGGGACAGATCAGCCCCAGCATTTT. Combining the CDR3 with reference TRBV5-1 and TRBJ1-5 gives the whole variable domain KAGVTQTPRYLIKTRGQQVTLSCSPISGHRSVSWYQQTPGQGLQFLFEYFSETQRNKGNFPGRFSGRQFSNSRSEMNVSTLELGDSALYLCASSLSFGTDQPQHFGDGTRLSIL.

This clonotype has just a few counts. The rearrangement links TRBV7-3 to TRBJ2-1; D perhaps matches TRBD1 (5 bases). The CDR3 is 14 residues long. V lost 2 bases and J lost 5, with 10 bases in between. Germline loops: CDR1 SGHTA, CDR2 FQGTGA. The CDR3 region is CASSLQGVDNEQFF. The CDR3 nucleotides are TGTGCCAGCAGCTTACAAGGGGTAGACAATGAGCAGTTCTTC.

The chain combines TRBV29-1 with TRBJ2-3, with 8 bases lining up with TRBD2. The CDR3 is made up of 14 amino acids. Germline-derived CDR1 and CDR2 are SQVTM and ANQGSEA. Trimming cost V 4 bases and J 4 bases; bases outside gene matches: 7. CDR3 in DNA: TGCAGCGTTGCGATGGTAGCGGGACCAGATACGCAGTATTTT. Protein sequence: CSVAMVAGPDTQYF.

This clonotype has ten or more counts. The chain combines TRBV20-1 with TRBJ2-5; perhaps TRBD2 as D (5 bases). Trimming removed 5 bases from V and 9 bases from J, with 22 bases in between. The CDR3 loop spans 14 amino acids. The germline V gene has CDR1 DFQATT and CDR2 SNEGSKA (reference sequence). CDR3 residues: CSAQTSPRSRAQYF. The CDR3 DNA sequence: TGCAGTGCTCAGACCAGCCCTCGGTCGAGGGCCCAGTACTTC.

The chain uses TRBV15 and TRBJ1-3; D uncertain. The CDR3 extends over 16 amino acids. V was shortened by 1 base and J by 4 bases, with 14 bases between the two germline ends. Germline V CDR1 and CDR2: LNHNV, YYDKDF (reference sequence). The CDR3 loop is CATSRVVLSRGNTIYF. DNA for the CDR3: TGTGCCACCAGCAGAGTGGTGCTCTCGAGAGGAAACACCATATATTTT. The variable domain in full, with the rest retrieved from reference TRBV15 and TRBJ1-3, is DAMVIQNPRYQVTQFGKPVTLSCSQTLNHNVMYWYQQKSSQAPKLLFHYYDKDFNNEADTPDNFQSRRPNTSFCFLDIRSPGLGDTAMYLCATSRVVLSRGNTIYFGEGSWLTVV.

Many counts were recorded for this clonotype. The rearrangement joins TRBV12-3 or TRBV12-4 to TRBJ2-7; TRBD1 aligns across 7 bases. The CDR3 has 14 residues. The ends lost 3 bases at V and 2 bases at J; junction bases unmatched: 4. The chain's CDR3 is CASSFRDSTYEQYF. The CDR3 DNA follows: TGTGCCAGCAGTTTTAGGGACAGCACCTACGAGCAGTACTTC.

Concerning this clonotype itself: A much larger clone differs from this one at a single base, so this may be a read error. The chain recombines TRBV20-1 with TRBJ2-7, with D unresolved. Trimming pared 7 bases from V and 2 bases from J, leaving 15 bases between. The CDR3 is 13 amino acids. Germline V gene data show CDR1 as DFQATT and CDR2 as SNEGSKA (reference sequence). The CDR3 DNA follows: TGCAGTGTTAGTTTTCCGACCCCCTACGAGCAGTACTTC. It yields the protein CSVSFPTPYEQYF.

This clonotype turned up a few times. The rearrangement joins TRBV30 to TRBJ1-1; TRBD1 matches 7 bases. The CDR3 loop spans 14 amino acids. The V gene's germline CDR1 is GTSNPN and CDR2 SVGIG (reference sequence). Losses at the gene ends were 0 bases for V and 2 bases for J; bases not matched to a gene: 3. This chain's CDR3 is CAWSVGTDNTEAFF. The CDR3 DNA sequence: TGTGCCTGGAGTGTTGGGACAGATAACACTGAAGCTTTCTTT.

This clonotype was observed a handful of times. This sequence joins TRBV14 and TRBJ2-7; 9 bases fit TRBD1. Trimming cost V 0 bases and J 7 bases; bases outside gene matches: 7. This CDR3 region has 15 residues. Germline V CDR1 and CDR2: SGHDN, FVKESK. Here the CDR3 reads CASSQDLTGGREQYF. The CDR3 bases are TGTGCCAGCAGCCAAGATTTGACAGGGGGAAGAGAGCAGTACTTC.

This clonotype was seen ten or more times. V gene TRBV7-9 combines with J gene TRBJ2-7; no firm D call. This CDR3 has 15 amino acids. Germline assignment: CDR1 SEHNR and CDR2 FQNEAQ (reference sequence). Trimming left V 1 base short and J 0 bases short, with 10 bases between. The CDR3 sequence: CASSLVPGSSYEQYF. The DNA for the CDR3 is TGTGCCAGCAGCTTAGTCCCGGGCAGCTCCTACGAGCAGTACTTC.

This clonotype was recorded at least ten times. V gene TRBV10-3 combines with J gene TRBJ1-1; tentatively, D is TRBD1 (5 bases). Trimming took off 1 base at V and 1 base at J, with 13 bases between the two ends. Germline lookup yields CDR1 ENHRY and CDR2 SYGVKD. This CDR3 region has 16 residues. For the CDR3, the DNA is TGTGCCATCAGTGAGTTCCGCTCCGGACAGAACACTGAAGCTTTCTTT. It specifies CAISEFRSGQNTEAFF.

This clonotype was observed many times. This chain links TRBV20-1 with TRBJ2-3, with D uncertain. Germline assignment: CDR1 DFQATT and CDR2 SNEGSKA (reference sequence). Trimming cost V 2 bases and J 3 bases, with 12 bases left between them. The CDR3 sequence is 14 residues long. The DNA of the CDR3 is TGCAGTGCTAGACTAAGCGCTAATACAGATACGCAGTATTTT. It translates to CSARLSANTDTQYF.

The CDR3 is CATSREGGANTGELFF. For the CDR3, the DNA is TGTGCCACCAGCAGAGAAGGGGGGGCGAACACCGGGGAGCTGTTTTTT. This sequence joins TRBV15 and TRBJ2-2; tentative D call: TRBD2 (7 bases). The germline V gene has CDR1 LNHNV and CDR2 YYDKDF (reference sequence). This CDR3 spans 16 amino acids. V dropped 0 bases and J dropped 0 bases, with 8 bases sitting between them.

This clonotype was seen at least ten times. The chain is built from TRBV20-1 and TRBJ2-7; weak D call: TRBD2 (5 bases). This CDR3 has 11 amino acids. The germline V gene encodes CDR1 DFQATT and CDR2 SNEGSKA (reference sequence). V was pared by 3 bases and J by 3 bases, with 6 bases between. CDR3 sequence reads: CSARSGYEQYF. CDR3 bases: TGCAGTGCTAGGAGCGGCTACGAGCAGTACTTC.

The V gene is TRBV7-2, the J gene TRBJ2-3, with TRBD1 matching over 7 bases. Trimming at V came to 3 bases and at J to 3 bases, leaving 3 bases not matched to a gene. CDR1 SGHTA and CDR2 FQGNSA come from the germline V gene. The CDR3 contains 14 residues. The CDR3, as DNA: TGTGCCAGCAGCTTCCGCAGGGGGACAGATACGCAGTATTTT. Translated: CASSFRRGTDTQYF.